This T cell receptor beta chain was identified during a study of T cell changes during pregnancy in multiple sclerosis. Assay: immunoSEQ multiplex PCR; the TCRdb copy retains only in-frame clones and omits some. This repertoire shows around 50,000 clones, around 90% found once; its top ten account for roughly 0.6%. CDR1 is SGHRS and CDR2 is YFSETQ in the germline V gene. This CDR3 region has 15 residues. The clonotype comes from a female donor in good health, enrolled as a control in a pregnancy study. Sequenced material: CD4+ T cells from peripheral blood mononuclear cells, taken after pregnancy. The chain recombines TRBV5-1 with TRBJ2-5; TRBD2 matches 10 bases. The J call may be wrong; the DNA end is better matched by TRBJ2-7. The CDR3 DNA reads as TGCGCCAGCAGCTTAGGAGCGGGAGGGCCCTACGAGCAGTACTTC. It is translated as CASSLGAGGPYEQYF.